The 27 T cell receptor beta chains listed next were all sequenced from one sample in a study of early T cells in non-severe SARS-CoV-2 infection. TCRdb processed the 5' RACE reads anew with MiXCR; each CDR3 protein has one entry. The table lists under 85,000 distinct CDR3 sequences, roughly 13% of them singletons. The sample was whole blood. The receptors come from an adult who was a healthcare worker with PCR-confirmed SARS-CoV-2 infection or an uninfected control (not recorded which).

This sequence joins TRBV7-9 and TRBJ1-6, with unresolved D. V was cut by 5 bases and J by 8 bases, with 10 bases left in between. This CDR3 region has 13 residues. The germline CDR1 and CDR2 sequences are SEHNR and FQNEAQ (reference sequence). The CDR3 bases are TGTGCCAGCAGCACGGAGGGTGATTCACCCCTCCACTTT. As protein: CASSTEGDSPLHF.

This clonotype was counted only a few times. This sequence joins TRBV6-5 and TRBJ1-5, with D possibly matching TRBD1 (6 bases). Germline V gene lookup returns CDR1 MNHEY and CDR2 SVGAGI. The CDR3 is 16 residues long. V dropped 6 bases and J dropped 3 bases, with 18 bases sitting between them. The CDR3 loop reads CASRRLPAGVNQPQHF. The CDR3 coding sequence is TGTGCCAGCAGGCGCCTGCCTGCAGGGGTCAATCAGCCCCAGCATTTT.

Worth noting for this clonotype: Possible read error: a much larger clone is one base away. The CDR3, as DNA: TGTGCCAGCAGTTTGCAACCCAAGGACAGGGGGCTTCTTCAGCCCCAGCATTTT. Translation: CASSLQPKDRGLLQPQHF. The chain has TRBV6-5 and TRBJ1-5; 11 bases map to TRBD1. CDR3 length equals 18 residues. CDR1 MNHEY and CDR2 SVGAGI come from the germline V gene. Trimming at V came to 4 bases and at J to 6 bases, leaving 14 bases not matched to a gene.

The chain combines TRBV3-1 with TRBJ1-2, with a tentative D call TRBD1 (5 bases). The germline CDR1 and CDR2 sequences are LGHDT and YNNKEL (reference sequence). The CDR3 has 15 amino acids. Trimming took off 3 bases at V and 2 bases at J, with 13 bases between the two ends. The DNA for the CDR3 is TGTGCCAGCAGCCATGGGACCCCAGCCAACTATGGCTACACCTTC. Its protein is CASSHGTPANYGYTF.

CDR3 DNA: TGTGCCAGCAGCCGGACTAGCGGGGGAGAGACCCAGTACTTC. Amino acids: CASSRTSGGETQYF. The chain combines TRBV7-9 with TRBJ2-5, with 13 bases that match TRBD2. The V segment lost 5 bases and the J segment 4 bases; nucleotides outside the gene matches: 1. Germline V gives CDR1 SEHNR, CDR2 FQNEAQ (reference sequence). The CDR3 runs 14 residues.

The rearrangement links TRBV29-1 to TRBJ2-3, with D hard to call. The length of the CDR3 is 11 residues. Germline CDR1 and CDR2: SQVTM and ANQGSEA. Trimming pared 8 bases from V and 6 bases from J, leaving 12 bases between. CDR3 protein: CSLGDADTQYF. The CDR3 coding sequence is TGCAGCCTTGGGGATGCTGATACGCAGTATTTT.

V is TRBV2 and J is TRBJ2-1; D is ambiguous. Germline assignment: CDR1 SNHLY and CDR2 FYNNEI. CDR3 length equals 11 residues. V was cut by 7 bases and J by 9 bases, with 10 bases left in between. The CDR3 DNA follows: TGTGCCAGCAAGTATATGGGTGAGCAGTTCTTC. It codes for CASKYMGEQFF.

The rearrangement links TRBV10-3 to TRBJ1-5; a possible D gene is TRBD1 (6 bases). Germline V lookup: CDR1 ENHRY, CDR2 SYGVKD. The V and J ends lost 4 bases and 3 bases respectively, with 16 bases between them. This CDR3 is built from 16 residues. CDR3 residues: CAISAVGQGHNQPQHF. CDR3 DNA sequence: TGTGCCATCAGTGCGGTAGGGCAGGGGCACAATCAGCCCCAGCATTTT.

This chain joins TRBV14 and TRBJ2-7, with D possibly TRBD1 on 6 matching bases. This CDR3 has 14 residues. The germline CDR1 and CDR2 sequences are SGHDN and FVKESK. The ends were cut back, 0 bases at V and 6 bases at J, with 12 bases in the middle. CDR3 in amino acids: CASSQDLLGGEQYF. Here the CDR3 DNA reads TGTGCCAGCAGCCAAGATCTACTAGGGGGCGAGCAGTACTTC.

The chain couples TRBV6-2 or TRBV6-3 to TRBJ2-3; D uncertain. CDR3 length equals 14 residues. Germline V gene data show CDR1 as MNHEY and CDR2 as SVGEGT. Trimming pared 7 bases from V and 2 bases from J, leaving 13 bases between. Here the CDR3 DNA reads TGTGCCAGCAAGACTCTTTACAACACAGATACGCAGTATTTT. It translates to CASKTLYNTDTQYF.

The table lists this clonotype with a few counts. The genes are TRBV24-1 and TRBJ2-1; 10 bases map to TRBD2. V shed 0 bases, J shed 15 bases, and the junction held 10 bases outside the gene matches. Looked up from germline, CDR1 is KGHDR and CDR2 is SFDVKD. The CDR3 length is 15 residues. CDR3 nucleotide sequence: TGTGCCACCAGTGATTTGAAGGCTAGCGGGAGTTGTATGTTCTTC. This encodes CATSDLKASGSCMFF.

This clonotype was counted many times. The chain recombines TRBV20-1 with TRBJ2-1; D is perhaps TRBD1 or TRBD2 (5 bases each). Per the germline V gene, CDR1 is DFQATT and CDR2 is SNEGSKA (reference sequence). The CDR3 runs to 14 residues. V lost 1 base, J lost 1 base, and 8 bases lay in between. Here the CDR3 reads CSARAGPSYNEQFF. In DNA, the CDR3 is TGCAGTGCTAGAGCGGGGCCGTCCTACAATGAGCAGTTCTTC.

CDR3 in DNA: TGTGCCAGCGACAGGGTCGAGAAAAAACTGTTTTTT. It translates to CASDRVEKKLFF. The rearrangement joins TRBV10-3 to TRBJ1-4; the match to TRBD1 covers 7 bases. Germline loops: CDR1 ENHRY, CDR2 SYGVKD. V dropped 10 bases and J dropped 9; count of bases not matched to a gene: 8. The CDR3 consists of 12 residues.

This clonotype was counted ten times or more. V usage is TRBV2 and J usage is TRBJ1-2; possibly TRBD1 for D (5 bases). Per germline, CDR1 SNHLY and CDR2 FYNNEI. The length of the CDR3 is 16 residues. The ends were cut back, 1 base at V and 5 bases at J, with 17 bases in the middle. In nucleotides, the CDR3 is TGTGCCAGCAGTGAAGGGCCCCGGGACCAAGGGTATGGCTACACCTTC. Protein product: CASSEGPRDQGYGYTF.

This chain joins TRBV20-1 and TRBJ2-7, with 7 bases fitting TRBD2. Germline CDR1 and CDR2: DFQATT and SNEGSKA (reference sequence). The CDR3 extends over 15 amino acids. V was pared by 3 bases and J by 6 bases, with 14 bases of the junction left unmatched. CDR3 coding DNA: TGCAGTGCTAGTGATCCTTGGGGGAGGGCTAGCGAGCAGTACTTC. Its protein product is CSASDPWGRASEQYF.

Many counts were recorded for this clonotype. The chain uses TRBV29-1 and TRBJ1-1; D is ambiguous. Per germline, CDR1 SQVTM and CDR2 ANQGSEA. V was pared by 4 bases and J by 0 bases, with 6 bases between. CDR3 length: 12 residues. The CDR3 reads CSVGGMNTEAFF. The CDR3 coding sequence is TGCAGCGTTGGAGGAATGAACACTGAAGCTTTCTTT.

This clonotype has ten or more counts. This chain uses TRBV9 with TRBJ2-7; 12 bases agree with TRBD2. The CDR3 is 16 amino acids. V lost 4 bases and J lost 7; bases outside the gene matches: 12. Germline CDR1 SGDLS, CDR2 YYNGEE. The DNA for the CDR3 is TGTGCCAGCAGCCCCCGACCGACTAGCGGGAGCGGGGAGCAGTACTTC. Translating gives CASSPRPTSGSGEQYF. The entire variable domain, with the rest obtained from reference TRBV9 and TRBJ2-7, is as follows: DSGVTQTPKHLITATGQRVTLRCSPRSGDLSVYWYQQSLDQGLQFLIQYYNGEERAKGNILERFSAQQFPDLHSELNLSSLELGDSALYFCASSPRPTSGSGEQYFGPGTRLTVT.

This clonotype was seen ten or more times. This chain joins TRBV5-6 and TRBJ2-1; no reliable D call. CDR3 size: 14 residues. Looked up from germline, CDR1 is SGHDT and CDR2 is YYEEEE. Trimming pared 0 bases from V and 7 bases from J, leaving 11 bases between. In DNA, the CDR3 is TGTGCCAGCAGCTTGGTTATAAGTCGTAATGAGCAGTTCTTC. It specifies CASSLVISRNEQFF. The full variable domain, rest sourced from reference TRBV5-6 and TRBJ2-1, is DAGVTQSPTHLIKTRGQQVTLRCSPKSGHDTVSWYQQALGQGPQFIFQYYEEEERQRGNFPDRFSGHQFPNYSSELNVNALLLGDSALYLCASSLVISRNEQFFGPGTRLTVL.

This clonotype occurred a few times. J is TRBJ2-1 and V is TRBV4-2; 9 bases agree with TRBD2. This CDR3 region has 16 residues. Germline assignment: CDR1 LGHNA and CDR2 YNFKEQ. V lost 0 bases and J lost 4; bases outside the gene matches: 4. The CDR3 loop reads CASSQDRLAGYNEQFF. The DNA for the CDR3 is TGTGCCAGCAGCCAAGATCGTCTAGCGGGGTACAATGAGCAGTTCTTC.

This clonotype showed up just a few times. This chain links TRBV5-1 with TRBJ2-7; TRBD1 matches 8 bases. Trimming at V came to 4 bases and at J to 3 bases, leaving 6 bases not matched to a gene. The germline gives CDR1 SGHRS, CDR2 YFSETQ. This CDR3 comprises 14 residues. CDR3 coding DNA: TGCGCCAGCAGCACCTGGACAGGGCTCTACGAGCAGTACTTC. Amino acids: CASSTWTGLYEQYF.

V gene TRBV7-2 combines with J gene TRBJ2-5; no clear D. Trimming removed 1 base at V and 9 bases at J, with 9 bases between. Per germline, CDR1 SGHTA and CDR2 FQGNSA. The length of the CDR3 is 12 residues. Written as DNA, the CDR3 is TGTGCCAGCAGCTTAGTGGGTTGGGCCCAGTACTTC. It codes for CASSLVGWAQYF.

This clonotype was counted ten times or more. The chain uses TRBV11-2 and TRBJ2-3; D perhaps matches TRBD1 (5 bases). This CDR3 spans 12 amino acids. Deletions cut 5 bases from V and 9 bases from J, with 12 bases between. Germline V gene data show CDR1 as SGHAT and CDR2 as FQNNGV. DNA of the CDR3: TGTGCCAGCAGCCGTGGGGCCAGGACGCAGTATTTT. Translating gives CASSRGARTQYF.

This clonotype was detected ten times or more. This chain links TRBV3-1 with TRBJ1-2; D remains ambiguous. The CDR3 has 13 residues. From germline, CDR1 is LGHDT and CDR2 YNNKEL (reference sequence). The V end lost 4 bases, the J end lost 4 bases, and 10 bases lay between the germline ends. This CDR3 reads CASSREASYGYTF. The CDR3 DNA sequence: TGTGCCAGCAGCCGAGAGGCGTCCTATGGCTACACCTTC.

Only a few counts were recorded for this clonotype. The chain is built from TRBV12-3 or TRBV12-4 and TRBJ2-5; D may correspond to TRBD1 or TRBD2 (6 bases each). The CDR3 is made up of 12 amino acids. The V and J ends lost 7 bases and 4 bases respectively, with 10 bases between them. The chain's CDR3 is CASKGGSETQYF. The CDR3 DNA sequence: TGTGCCAGCAAGGGGGGCTCAGAGACCCAGTACTTC.

For the CDR3, the DNA is TGCAGCGTTGAAAACACACACCCAGGCACGCAGTATTTT. This sequence encodes CSVENTHPGTQYF. The V and J genes are TRBV29-1 and TRBJ2-3; D is unclear. The germline gives CDR1 SQVTM, CDR2 ANQGSEA. The CDR3 sequence is 13 residues long. Trimming cost V 2 bases and J 9 bases, with 15 bases left between them.

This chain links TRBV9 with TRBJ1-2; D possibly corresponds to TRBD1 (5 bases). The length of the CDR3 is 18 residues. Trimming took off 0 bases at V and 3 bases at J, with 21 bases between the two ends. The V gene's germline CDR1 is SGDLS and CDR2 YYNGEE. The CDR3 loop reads CASSVAKTAQELYYGYTF. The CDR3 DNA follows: TGTGCCAGCAGCGTAGCTAAGACAGCACAAGAACTTTACTATGGCTACACCTTC.

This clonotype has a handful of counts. CDR3 coding DNA: TGTGCCAGCAGCGGACGGCACCAAGAGACCCAGTACTTC. This sequence encodes CASSGRHQETQYF. This sequence joins TRBV7-2 and TRBJ2-5; D remains ambiguous. This CDR3 spans 13 amino acids. The V end was cut by 5 bases, the J end by 0 bases, with 7 bases between. CDR1 is SGHTA and CDR2 is FQGNSA in the germline V gene.